Below are 19 T cell receptor beta chains sequenced from a single sample in a study of beta chain features in type 1 diabetes. Reverse transcribing all isolated RNA meant expressed TCRB transcripts were sequenced. The repertoire was sequenced with immunoSEQ multiplex PCR; TCRdb's copy has only in-frame clones and lacks some. The sample lists more than 350,000 clones, more than 9.5% occurring once. The specimen was naive CD4+ T cells from blood. The receptors were gathered from a woman aged 18-35 years in good health.

The chain carries TRBV4-3 and TRBJ2-3; tentative D call: TRBD1 (5 bases). Trimming took off 4 bases at V and 4 bases at J, with 15 bases between the two ends. Germline V lookup: CDR1 LGHNA, CDR2 YSLEER. There are 15 residues in the CDR3. The DNA of the CDR3 is TGCGCCAGCAGCCCCTCCCCAGGGTGGGCAGATACGCAGTATTTT. Protein product: CASSPSPGWADTQYF.

This clone was seen a handful of times. The chain joins TRBV14 to TRBJ2-7, with D unclear. The CDR3 spans 14 residues. In germline, CDR1 is SGHDN, CDR2 FVKESK. Trimming shortened V by 0 bases and J by 6 bases, and 12 bases separated the two germline ends. CDR3 sequence (DNA): TGTGCCAGCAGCCAAGAAGTTGGGCTGGGCGAGCAGTACTTC. Its protein product is CASSQEVGLGEQYF.

The gene calls are TRBV4-2 and TRBJ2-3; no clear D gene. Trimming pared 1 base from V and 6 bases from J, leaving 17 bases between. This CDR3 comprises 16 residues. CDR1 and CDR2 from the germline V gene are LGHNA and YNFKEQ. The CDR3 is CASSQGGPDLADTQYF. The DNA of the CDR3 is TGTGCCAGCAGCCAAGGCGGCCCGGACCTCGCGGATACGCAGTATTTT.

The DNA for the CDR3 is TGTGCCAGCAGCCAAGATCGGGTAGTGGGGACCGGGGAGCTGTTTTTT. Protein sequence: CASSQDRVVGTGELFF. This chain links TRBV14 with TRBJ2-2; D is ambiguous. There are 16 residues in the CDR3. V was clipped by 0 bases and J by 5 bases, with 13 bases between them. The V gene's germline CDR1 is SGHDN and CDR2 FVKESK.

In its sample, this clone was seen a few times. This sequence joins TRBV30 and TRBJ2-1; D gene unclear. There are 15 residues in the CDR3. Germline V lookup: CDR1 GTSNPN, CDR2 SVGIG (reference sequence). V lost 4 bases to trimming and J lost 4 bases, with 17 bases between them. The CDR3 loop is CAWKPTYLGYNEQFF. In nucleotides, the CDR3 is TGTGCCTGGAAGCCGACTTATCTCGGGTACAATGAGCAGTTCTTC.

This clone has a handful of counts. This chain links TRBV25-1 with TRBJ2-7, with 7 bases fitting TRBD2. Looked up from germline, CDR1 is MGHDK and CDR2 is SYGVNS. Unmatched junction bases numbered 6, after V lost 6 bases and J lost 1 base. This CDR3 is built from 14 residues. CDR3 nucleotide sequence: TGTGCCAGCAGCGGCCTAGCGGAATCCTACGAGCAGTACGTC. Translating gives CASSGLAESYEQYV.

This clone showed up just a few times. The rearrangement uses TRBV7-9 and TRBJ1-3; D unclear. This CDR3 is 14 amino acids long. Germline CDR1 SEHNR, CDR2 FQNEAQ (reference sequence). V lost 2 bases to trimming and J lost 7 bases, with 12 bases between them. CDR3 nucleotide sequence: TGTGCCAGCAGCTTAACAGTCTCTGCGAACACCATATATTTT. Amino acids: CASSLTVSANTIYF.

The chain recombines TRBV2 with TRBJ1-5; the match to TRBD1 covers 9 bases. The CDR3 loop spans 15 amino acids. CDR1 and CDR2 (germline): SNHLY, FYNNEI. The V and J ends lost 8 bases and 3 bases, in that order; junction bases with no gene match: 8. The CDR3 DNA is TGTGCCAGCCTGGTGGACAGGGGATTCAATCAGCCCCAGCATTTT. This translates into CASLVDRGFNQPQHF.

This clone has only a few counts. The rearrangement joins TRBV6-5 to TRBJ1-1; TRBD1 aligns across 7 bases. The CDR3 runs to 13 residues. Germline V gene sequence: CDR1 MNHEY, CDR2 SVGAGI. V lost 6 bases to trimming and J lost 4 bases; unmatched junction nucleotides: 5. The CDR3 reads CASRIYRGTEAFF. CDR3 sequence (DNA): TGTGCCAGCAGGATCTACAGGGGCACTGAAGCTTTCTTT.

This clone was recorded a few times. This chain connects TRBV7-2 to TRBJ2-7; D remains ambiguous. The V and J ends lost 5 bases and 2 bases respectively, with 13 bases between them. The CDR3 is made up of 14 amino acids. Germline values: CDR1 SGHTA, CDR2 FQGNSA. CDR3 DNA sequence: TGTGCCAGCAGCCTAGATCTAGGACCCTACGAGCAGTACGTC. Amino acids: CASSLDLGPYEQYV.

The chain carries TRBV18 and TRBJ1-1; D uncertain. The CDR3 extends over 11 amino acids. Deletions cut 4 bases from V and 6 bases from J, with 6 bases between. CDR1 is KGHSH, CDR2 LQKENI, per germline. CDR3 amino acids: CASSQSAEAFF. For the CDR3, the DNA is TGTGCCAGCTCACAGTCCGCTGAAGCTTTCTTT.

In its sample, this clone was seen a few times. V is TRBV20-1 and J is TRBJ2-7; D is ambiguous. The CDR3 runs to 11 residues. Germline CDR1 reads DFQATT; CDR2 reads SNEGSKA (reference sequence). V lost 3 bases, J lost 3 bases, and 6 bases lay in between. CDR3 amino acids: CSASRSYEQYV. In nucleotides, the CDR3 is TGCAGTGCTAGCCGTAGCTACGAGCAGTACGTC.

The chain uses TRBV19 and TRBJ2-7, with D hard to call. This CDR3 contains 12 residues. The ends were cut back, 5 bases at V and 3 bases at J, with 8 bases in the middle. Germline V CDR1 and CDR2: LNHDA, SQIVND (reference sequence). This chain's CDR3 is CASSDGYYEQYF. The CDR3 DNA sequence: TGTGCCAGTAGTGATGGGTACTACGAGCAGTACTTC.

This clone was counted a few times. The same CDR3 arises from other DNA sequences in this sample as well. The V and J genes are TRBV5-1 and TRBJ2-2, with a weak D call TRBD1 (5 bases). Germline CDR1 is SGHRS and CDR2 is YFSETQ. The CDR3 totals 14 residues. Trimming shortened V by 2 bases and J by 1 base, and 6 bases separated the two germline ends. The chain's CDR3 is CASSLGQNTGELFF. CDR3 sequence (DNA): TGCGCCAGCAGCTTAGGACAGAACACCGGGGAGCTGTTTTTT.

V is TRBV7-6 and J is TRBJ1-1; D not resolved. Trimming stripped 5 bases from V and 6 bases from J, with 13 bases between. CDR3 length: 13 amino acids. Per the germline V gene, CDR1 is SGHVS and CDR2 is FNYEAQ. The CDR3 DNA is TGTGCCAGCAGCCCGAACCGGGTGGCTGAAGCTTTCTTT. It specifies CASSPNRVAEAFF. The whole variable domain, remainder taken from reference TRBV7-6 and TRBJ1-1, is GAGVSQSPRYKVTKRGQDVALRCDPISGHVSLYWYRQALGQGPEFLTYFNYEAQQDKSGLPNDRFSAERPEGSISTLTIQRTEQRDSAMYRCASSPNRVAEAFFGQGTRLTVV.

The J gene is TRBJ2-4, the V gene TRBV5-1; 7 bases match TRBD2. The CDR3 spans 18 residues. Germline CDR1 SGHRS, CDR2 YFSETQ. Germline trimming cut 4 bases from V and 0 bases from J; bases unmatched to any gene: 13. The CDR3 region has the DNA TGCGCCAGCAGCCCTTGGTTGACTAGCTTGAGAGCCAAAAACATTCAGTACTTC. It is translated as CASSPWLTSLRAKNIQYF.

This clone was seen a few times. V usage is TRBV18 and J usage is TRBJ2-3; D is perhaps TRBD2 (6 bases). The V end was cut by 6 bases, the J end by 4 bases, with 17 bases between. Germline lookup yields CDR1 KGHSH and CDR2 LQKENI. The CDR3 extends over 15 amino acids. The CDR3 DNA reads TGTGCCAGCTCTCAACAATCGGGGGTGGCAGATACGCAGTATTTT. Its protein product is CASSQQSGVADTQYF. The full variable domain, rest sourced from reference TRBV18 and TRBJ2-3, is NAGVMQNPRHLVRRRGQEARLRCSPMKGHSHVYWYRQLPEEGLKFMVYLQKENIIDESGMPKERFSAEFPKEGPSILRIQQVVRGDSAAYFCASSQQSGVADTQYFGPGTRLTVL.

This clone was observed a handful of times. This chain connects TRBV7-3 to TRBJ2-3, with D perhaps TRBD2 (5 bases). V lost 5 bases to trimming and J lost 1 base, with 16 bases between them. The CDR3 covers 16 residues. Germline V gene lookup returns CDR1 SGHTA and CDR2 FQGTGA. The CDR3 nucleotides are TGTGCCAGCAGCCCGAATGTGGGTAGCGGCACAGATACGCAGTATTTT. It specifies CASSPNVGSGTDTQYF.

This clone turned up a few times. This chain links TRBV9 with TRBJ2-2; no clear D. The CDR3 has 14 residues. Germline loops: CDR1 SGDLS, CDR2 YYNGEE. With 3 bases removed from V and 0 bases from J, the gap between germline ends came to 6 bases. CDR3: CASSGPANTGELFF. The CDR3 DNA follows: TGTGCCAGCAGCGGGCCAGCGAACACCGGGGAGCTGTTTTTT.